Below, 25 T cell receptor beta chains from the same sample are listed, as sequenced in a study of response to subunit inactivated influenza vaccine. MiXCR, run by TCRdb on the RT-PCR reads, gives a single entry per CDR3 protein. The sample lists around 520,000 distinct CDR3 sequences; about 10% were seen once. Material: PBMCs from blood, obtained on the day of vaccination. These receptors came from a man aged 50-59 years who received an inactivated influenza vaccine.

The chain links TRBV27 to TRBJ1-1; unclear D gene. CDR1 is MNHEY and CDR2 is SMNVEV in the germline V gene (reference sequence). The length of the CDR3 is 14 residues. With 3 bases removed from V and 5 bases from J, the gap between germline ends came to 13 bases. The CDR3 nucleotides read TGTGCCAGCAGTTTCCGGGGAGGGAAGACTGAAGCTTTCTTT. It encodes CASSFRGGKTEAFF.

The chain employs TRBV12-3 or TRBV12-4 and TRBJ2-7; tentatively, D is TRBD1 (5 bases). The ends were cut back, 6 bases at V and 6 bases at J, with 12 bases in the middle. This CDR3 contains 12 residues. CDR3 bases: TGTGCCAGCAGACCGGACACGGGCGAGCAGTACTTC. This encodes CASRPDTGEQYF.

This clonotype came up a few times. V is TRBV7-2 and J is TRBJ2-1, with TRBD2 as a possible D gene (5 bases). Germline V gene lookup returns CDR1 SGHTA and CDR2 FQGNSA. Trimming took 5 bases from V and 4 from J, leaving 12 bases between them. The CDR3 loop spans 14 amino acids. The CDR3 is CASSPGIRYNEQFF. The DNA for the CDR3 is TGTGCCAGCAGCCCCGGGATTCGATACAATGAGCAGTTCTTC.

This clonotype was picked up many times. The CDR3 is CASSLAQANYGYTF. The CDR3 nucleotides are TGTGCCAGCAGCTTAGCACAGGCAAACTATGGCTACACCTTC. V usage is TRBV7-2 and J usage is TRBJ1-2; D is possibly TRBD1 (5 bases). The germline CDR1 and CDR2 sequences are SGHTA and FQGNSA. The CDR3 spans 14 residues. The V end was cut by 0 bases, the J end by 2 bases, with 7 bases between.

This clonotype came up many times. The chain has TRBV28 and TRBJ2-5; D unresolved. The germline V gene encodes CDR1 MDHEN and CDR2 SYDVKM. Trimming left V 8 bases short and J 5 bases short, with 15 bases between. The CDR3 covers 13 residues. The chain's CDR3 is CASGPIGRETQYF. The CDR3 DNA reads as TGTGCCAGCGGGCCTATTGGAAGGGAGACCCAGTACTTC.

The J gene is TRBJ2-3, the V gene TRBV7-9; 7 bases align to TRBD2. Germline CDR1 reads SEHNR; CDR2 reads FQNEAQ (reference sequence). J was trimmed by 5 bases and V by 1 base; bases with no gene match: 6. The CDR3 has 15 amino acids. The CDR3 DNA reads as TGTGCCAGCAGCTTAGTACTTGGGGGGGAAGATACGCAGTATTTT. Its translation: CASSLVLGGEDTQYF.

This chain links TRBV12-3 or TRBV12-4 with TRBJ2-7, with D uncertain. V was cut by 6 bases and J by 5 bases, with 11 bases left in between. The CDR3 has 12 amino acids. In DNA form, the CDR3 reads TGTGCCAGCAGAATCGCCGTTAACGAGCAGTACTTC. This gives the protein CASRIAVNEQYF.

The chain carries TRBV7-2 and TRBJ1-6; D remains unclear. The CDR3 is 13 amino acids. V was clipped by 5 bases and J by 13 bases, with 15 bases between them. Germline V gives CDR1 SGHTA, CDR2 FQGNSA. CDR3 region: CASSQNPTGPLHF. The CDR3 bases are TGTGCCAGCAGCCAAAACCCCACGGGGCCCCTCCACTTT.

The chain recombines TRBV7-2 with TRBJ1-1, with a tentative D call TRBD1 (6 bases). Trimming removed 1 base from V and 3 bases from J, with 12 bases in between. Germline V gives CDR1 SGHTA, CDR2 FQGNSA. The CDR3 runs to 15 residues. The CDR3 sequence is CASSLGIGGDTEAFF. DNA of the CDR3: TGTGCCAGCAGCTTAGGAATCGGGGGCGACACTGAAGCTTTCTTT.

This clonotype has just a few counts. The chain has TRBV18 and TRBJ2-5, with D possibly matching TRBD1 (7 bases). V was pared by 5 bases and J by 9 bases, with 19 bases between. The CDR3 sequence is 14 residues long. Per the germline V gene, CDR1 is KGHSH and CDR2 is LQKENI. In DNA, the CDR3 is TGTGCCAGCTCATGGCGGGACAGCAAGGAGGCCCAGTACTTC. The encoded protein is CASSWRDSKEAQYF.

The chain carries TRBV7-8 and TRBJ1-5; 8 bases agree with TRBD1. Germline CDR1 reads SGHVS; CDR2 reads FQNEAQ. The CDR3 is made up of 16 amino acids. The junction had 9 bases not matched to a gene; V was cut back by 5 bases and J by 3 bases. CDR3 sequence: CASSDRGRDVNQPQHF. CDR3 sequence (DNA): TGTGCCAGCAGCGACAGGGGACGCGATGTCAATCAGCCCCAGCATTTT.

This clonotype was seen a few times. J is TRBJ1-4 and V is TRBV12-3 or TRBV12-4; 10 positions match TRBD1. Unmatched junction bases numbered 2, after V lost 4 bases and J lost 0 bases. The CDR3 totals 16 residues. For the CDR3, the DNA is TGTGCCAGCAGTTCCGGACAGGGGGCAACTAATGAAAAACTGTTTTTT. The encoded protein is CASSSGQGATNEKLFF.

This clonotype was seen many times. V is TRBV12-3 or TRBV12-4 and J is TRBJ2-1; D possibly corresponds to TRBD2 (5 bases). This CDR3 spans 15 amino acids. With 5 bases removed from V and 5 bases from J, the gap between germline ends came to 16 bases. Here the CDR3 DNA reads TGTGCCAGCAGTGATCTGGCTAGCCCAGACAATGAGCAGTTCTTC. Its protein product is CASSDLASPDNEQFF.

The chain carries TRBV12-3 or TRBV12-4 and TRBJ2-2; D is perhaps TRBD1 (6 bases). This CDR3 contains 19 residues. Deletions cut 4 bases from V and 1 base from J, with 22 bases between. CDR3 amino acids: CASSSPSSLNRENTGELFF. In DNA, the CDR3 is TGTGCCAGCAGTTCCCCCTCGAGCTTGAACAGGGAGAACACCGGGGAGCTGTTTTTT.

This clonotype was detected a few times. The CDR3 protein is CASSTWDRDTDTQYF. The CDR3 DNA reads TGTGCCAGCAGCACTTGGGACAGAGACACAGATACGCAGTATTTT. This sequence joins TRBV11-2 and TRBJ2-3; 7 nucleotides agree with TRBD1. This CDR3 is built from 15 residues. Germline V gene sequence: CDR1 SGHAT, CDR2 FQNNGV. The junction had 7 bases not matched to a gene; V was cut back by 5 bases and J by 2 bases.

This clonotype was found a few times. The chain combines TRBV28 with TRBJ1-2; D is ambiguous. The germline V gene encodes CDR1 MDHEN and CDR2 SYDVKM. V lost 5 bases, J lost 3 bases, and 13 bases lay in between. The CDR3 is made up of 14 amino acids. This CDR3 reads CASSHRSRDYGYTF. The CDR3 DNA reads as TGTGCCAGCAGTCACCGGTCAAGGGACTATGGCTACACCTTC.

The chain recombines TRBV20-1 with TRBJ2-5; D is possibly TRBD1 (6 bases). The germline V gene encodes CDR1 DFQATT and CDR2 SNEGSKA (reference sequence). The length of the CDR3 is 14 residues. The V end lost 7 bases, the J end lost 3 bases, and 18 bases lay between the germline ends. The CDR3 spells CSVGRGLFEETQYF. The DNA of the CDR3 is TGCAGTGTGGGCAGGGGCCTATTCGAAGAGACCCAGTACTTC.

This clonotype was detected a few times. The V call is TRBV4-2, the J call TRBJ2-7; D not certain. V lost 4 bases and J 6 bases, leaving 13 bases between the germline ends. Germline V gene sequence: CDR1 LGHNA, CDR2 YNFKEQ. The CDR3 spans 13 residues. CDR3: CASSRKKDSEQYF. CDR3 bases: TGTGCCAGCAGCCGGAAAAAGGATAGCGAGCAGTACTTC.

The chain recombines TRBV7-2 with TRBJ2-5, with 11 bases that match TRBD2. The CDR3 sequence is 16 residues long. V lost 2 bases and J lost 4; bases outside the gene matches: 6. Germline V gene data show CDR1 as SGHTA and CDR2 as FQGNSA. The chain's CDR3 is CASSLRLAGGAETQYF. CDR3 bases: TGTGCCAGCAGCTTAAGGCTAGCGGGAGGTGCAGAGACCCAGTACTTC. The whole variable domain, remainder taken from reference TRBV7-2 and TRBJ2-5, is GAGVSQSPSNKVTEKGKDVELRCDPISGHTALYWYRQSLGQGLEFLIYFQGNSAPDKSGLPSDRFSAERTGGSVSTLTIQRTQQEDSAVYLCASSLRLAGGAETQYFGPGTRLLVL.

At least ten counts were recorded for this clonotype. CDR3 nucleotide sequence: TGCAGTGCTAGAGATCTAGCGGGGGTGGGCGATGAGCAGTTCTTC. Translating it yields CSARDLAGVGDEQFF. The V and J genes are TRBV20-1 and TRBJ2-1; 10 bases map to TRBD2. Germline V gives CDR1 DFQATT, CDR2 SNEGSKA (reference sequence). The CDR3 runs to 15 residues. The junction had 7 bases not matched to a gene; V was cut back by 0 bases and J by 8 bases.

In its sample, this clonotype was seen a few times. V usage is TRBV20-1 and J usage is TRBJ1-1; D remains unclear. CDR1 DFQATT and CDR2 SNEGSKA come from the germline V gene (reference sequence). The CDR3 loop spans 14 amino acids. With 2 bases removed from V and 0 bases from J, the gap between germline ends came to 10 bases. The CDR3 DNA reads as TGCAGTGCTAGAAGCGGGTCCTTGAACACTGAAGCTTTCTTT. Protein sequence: CSARSGSLNTEAFF.

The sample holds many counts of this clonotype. The CDR3 coding sequence is TGTGCCAGCAGTAGGACAGCAGAGCAGTACTTC. Protein product: CASSRTAEQYF. J is TRBJ2-7 and V is TRBV28; perhaps TRBD1 as D (6 bases). The germline V gene has CDR1 MDHEN and CDR2 SYDVKM. The CDR3 runs to 11 residues. Trimming removed 5 bases at V and 7 bases at J, with 9 bases between.

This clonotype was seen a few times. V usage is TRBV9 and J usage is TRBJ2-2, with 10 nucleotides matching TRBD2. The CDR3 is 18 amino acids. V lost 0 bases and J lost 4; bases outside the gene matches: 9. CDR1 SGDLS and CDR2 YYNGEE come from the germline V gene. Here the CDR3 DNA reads TGTGCCAGCAGCGTAGTAGGGCTAGCGGGAGCAGGCACCGGGGAGCTGTTTTTT. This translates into CASSVVGLAGAGTGELFF.

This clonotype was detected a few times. The CDR3 reads CASSSYREDWTEAFF. CDR3 sequence (DNA): TGTGCCAGCAGTTCGTACAGGGAAGACTGGACTGAAGCTTTCTTT. The chain recombines TRBV6-5 with TRBJ1-1; possible D gene TRBD1, 6 bases. Germline loops: CDR1 MNHEY, CDR2 SVGAGI. The CDR3 is made up of 15 amino acids. Trimming cost V 4 bases and J 5 bases, with 17 bases left between them.

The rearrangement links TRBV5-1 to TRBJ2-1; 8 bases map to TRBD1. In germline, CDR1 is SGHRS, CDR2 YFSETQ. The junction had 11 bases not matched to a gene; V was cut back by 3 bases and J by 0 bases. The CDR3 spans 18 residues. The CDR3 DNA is TGCGCCAGCAGCTCAACGGGACAGGTCAAGAGCTCCTACAATGAGCAGTTCTTC. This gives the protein CASSSTGQVKSSYNEQFF.